This passage covers 4 T cell receptor beta chains from one sample sequenced in a study of T cells in Graves' hyperthyroidism and ophthalmopathy. RNA transcripts provided the source from which TCR beta CDR3 regions were amplified. First-round RT-PCR with HTBI primers amplified the TCR CDR3 region. TCRdb re-analysed the multiplex PCR reads in MiXCR, keeping a single row per CDR3 protein. The data hold 400,000 to 450,000 distinct CDR3 sequences, with around 15% observed a single time. Sequencing was performed on blood. These receptors were taken from a man aged 18 to 29 with Graves' ophthalmopathy.

This clonotype appeared many times. This chain uses TRBV7-8 with TRBJ2-7; no clear D. V lost 3 bases to trimming and J lost 3 bases, with 6 bases between them. CDR1 SGHVS and CDR2 FQNEAQ come from the germline V gene. The CDR3 has 12 amino acids. CDR3 sequence reads: CASSFQDYEQYF. DNA for the CDR3: TGTGCCAGCAGCTTCCAGGACTACGAGCAGTACTTC.

Comments on this clonotype: A much larger clone differs by one base, so this may be a read error. The genes are TRBV7-9 and TRBJ2-7; 13 nucleotides line up with TRBD2. V shed 6 bases, J shed 6 bases, and the junction held 5 bases outside the gene matches. The CDR3 extends over 14 amino acids. CDR1 SEHNR and CDR2 FQNEAQ come from the germline V gene (reference sequence). The CDR3 spells CASRPGLAGPEQYF. The CDR3 DNA sequence: TGTGCCAGCAGACCGGGACTAGCGGGACCCGAGCAGTACTTC. The whole variable domain, remainder taken from reference TRBV7-9 and TRBJ2-7, is DTGVSQNPRHKITKRGQNVTFRCDPISEHNRLYWYRQTLGQGPEFLTYFQNEAQLEKSRLLSDRFSAERPKGSFSTLEIQRTEQGDSAMYLCASRPGLAGPEQYFGPGTRLTVT.

This clonotype was seen only a few times. The genes are TRBV19 and TRBJ1-5; 7 nucleotides agree with TRBD1. The CDR3 consists of 14 residues. Losses at the gene ends were 9 bases for V and 5 bases for J; bases not matched to a gene: 10. Looked up from germline, CDR1 is LNHDA and CDR2 is SQIVND (reference sequence). The CDR3 spells CASTDRRADQPQHF. CDR3 nucleotide sequence: TGTGCCAGCACGGACAGGAGAGCGGATCAGCCCCAGCATTTT.

This clonotype was detected many times. The chain links TRBV5-1 to TRBJ2-3, with TRBD2 matching 8 bases. This CDR3 comprises 14 residues. CDR1 is SGHRS, CDR2 YFSETQ, per germline. Trimming at V came to 0 bases and at J to 6 bases, leaving 3 bases not matched to a gene. CDR3 sequence (DNA): TGCGCCAGCAGCTTGGCCCGCGGGGGGGATACGCAGTATTTT. Its translation: CASSLARGGDTQYF.